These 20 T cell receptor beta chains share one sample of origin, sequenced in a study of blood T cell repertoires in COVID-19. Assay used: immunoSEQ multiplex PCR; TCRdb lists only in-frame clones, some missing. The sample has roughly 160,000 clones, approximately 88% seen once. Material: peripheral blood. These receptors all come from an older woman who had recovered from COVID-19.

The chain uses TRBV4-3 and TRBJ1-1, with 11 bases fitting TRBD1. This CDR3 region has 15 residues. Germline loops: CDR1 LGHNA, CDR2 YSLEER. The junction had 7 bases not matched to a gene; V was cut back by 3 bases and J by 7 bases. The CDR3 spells CASSQRTGGVGEAFF. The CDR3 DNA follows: TGCGCCAGCAGCCAGAGGACAGGGGGCGTGGGTGAAGCTTTCTTT.

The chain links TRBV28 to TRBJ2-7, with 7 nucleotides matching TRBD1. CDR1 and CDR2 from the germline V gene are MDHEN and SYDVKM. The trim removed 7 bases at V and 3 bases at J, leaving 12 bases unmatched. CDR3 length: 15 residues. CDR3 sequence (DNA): TGTGCCAGCAACCACCCCCACAGGGGCGACTACGAGCAGTACTTC. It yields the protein CASNHPHRGDYEQYF.

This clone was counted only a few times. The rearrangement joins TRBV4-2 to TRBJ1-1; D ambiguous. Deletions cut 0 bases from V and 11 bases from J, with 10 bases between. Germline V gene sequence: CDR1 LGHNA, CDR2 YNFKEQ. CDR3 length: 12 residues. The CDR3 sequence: CASSQEASPAFF. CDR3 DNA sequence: TGTGCCAGCAGCCAAGAGGCCTCCCCGGCTTTCTTT.

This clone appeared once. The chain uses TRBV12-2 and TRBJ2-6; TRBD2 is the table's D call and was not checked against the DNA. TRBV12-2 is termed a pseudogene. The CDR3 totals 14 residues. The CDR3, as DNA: TGTGCATACGGGGAGATCTCTGGGGCCAACGTCCTGACTTTC. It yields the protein CAYGEISGANVLTF.

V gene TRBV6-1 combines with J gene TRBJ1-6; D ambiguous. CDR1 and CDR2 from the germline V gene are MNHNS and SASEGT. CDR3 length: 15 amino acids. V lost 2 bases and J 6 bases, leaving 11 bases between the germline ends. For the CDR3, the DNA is TGTGCCAGCAGTGAATCCTACTTCTTTAATTCACCCCTCCACTTT. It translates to CASSESYFFNSPLHF.

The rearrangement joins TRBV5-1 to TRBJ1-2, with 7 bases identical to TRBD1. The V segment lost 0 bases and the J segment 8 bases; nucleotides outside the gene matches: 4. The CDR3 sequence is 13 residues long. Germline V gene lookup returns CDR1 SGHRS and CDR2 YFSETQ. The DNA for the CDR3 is TGCGCCAGCAGCTTGGGACAGGGATTCGGCTACACCTTC. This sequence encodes CASSLGQGFGYTF.

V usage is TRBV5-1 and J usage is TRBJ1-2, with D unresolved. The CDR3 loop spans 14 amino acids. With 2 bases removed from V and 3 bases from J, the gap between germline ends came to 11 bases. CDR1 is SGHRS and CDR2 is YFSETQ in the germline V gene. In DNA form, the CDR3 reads TGCGCCAGCAGCTTTAACAGTGCAGACTATGGCTACACCTTC. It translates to CASSFNSADYGYTF.

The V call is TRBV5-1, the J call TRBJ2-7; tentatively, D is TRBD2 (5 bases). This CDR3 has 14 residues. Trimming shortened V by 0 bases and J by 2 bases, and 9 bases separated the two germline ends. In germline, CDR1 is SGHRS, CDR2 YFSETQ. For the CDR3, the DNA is TGCGCCAGCAGCTTGGGGGGAGCCCCCTACGAGCAGTACTTC. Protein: CASSLGGAPYEQYF.

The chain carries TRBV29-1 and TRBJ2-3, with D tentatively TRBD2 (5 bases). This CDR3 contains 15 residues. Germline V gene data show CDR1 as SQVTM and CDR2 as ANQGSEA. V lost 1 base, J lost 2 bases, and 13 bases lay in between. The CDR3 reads CSVEGSRGATDTQYF. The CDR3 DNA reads TGCAGCGTTGAAGGGTCCCGGGGAGCCACAGATACGCAGTATTTT.

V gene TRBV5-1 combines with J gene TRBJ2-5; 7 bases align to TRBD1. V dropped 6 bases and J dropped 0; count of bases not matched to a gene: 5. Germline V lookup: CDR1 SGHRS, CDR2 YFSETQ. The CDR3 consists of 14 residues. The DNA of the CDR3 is TGCGCCAGCACCCGGGACAGCAACCAAGAGACCCAGTACTTC. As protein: CASTRDSNQETQYF.

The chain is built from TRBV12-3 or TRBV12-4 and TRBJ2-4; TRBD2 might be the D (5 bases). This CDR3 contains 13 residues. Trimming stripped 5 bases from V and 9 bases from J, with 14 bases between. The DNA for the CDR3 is TGTGCCAGCAGTCTAACCGGGAAGGTCATTCAGTACTTC. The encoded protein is CASSLTGKVIQYF.

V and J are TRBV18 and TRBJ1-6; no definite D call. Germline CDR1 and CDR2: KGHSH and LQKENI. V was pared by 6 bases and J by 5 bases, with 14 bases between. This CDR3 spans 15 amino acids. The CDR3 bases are TGTGCCAGCTCCAACGCGGGCAGCCATAATTCACCCCTCCACTTT. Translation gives CASSNAGSHNSPLHF.

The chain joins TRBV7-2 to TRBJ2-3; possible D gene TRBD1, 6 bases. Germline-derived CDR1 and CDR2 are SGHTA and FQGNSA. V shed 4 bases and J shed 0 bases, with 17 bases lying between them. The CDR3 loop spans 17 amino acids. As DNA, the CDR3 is TGTGCCAGCAGCTCTTTGAAACAGGGTTCGAGCACAGATACGCAGTATTTT. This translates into CASSSLKQGSSTDTQYF. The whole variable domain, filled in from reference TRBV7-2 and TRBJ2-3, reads GAGVSQSPSNKVTEKGKDVELRCDPISGHTALYWYRQSLGQGLEFLIYFQGNSAPDKSGLPSDRFSAERTGGSVSTLTIQRTQQEDSAVYLCASSSLKQGSSTDTQYFGPGTRLTVL.

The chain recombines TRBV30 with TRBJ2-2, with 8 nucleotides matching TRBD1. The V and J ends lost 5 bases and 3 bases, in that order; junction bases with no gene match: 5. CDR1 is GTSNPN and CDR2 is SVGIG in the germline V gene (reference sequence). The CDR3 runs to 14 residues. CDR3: CAWDRGGDTGELFF. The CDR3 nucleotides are TGTGCCTGGGACAGGGGCGGGGACACCGGGGAGCTGTTTTTT. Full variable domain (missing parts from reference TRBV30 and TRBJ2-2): SQTIHQWPATLVQPVGSPLSLECTVEGTSNPNLYWYRQAAGRGLQLLFYSVGIGQISSEVPQNLSASRPQDRQFILSSKKLLLSDSGFYLCAWDRGGDTGELFFGEGSRLTVL.

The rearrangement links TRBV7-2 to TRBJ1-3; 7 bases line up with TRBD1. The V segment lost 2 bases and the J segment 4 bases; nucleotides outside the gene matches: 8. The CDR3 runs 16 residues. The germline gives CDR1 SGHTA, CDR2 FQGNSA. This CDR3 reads CASSLYRRGQGNTIYF. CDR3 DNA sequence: TGTGCCAGCAGCTTATATCGCCGGGGACAGGGAAACACCATATATTTT.

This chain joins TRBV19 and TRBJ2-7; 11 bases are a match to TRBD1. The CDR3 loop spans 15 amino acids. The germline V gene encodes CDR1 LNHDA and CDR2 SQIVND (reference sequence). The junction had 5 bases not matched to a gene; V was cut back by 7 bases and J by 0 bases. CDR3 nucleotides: TGTGCCAGTACCGACGGGACAGGGGGCTCCTACGAGCAGTACTTC. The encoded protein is CASTDGTGGSYEQYF.

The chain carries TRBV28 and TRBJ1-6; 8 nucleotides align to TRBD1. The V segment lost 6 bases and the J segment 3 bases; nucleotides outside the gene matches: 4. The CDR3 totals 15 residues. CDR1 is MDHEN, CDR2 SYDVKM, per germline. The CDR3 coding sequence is TGTGCCAGCAGGGTACAGGGGGTCTATAATTCACCCCTCCACTTT. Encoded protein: CASRVQGVYNSPLHF.

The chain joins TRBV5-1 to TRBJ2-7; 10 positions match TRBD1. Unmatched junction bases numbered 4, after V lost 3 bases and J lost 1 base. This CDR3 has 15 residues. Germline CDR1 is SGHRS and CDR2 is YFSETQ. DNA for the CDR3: TGCGCCAGCAGCTCCGGGACAGGGGTGTCCTACGAGCAGTACTTC. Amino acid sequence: CASSSGTGVSYEQYF.

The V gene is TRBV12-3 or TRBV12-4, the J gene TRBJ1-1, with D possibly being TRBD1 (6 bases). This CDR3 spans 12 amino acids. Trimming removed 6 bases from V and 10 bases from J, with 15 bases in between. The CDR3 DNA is TGTGCCAGCAGCGAATCCGGGACAACAGCTTTCTTT. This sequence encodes CASSESGTTAFF.

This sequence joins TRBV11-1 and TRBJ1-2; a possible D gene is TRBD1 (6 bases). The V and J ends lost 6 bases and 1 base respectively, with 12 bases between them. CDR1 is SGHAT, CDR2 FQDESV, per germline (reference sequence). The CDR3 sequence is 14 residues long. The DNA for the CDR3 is TGTGCCAGCAGTCTTACAGGGATTAACTATGGCTACACCTTC. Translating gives CASSLTGINYGYTF. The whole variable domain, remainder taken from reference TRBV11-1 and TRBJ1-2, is EAEVAQSPRYKITEKSQAVAFWCDPISGHATLYWYRQILGQGPELLVQFQDESVVDDSQLPKDRFSAERLKGVDSTLKIQPAELGDSAMYLCASSLTGINYGYTFGSGTRLTVV.